The 27 T cell receptor beta chains presented below share a single source sample, sequenced in a study of breast tumors, draining lymph nodes, adjacent tissues. A single record per CDR3 protein comes from TCRdb applying MiXCR to the multiplex PCR reads. This table holds approximately 300,000 distinct CDR3 sequences, about 30% found once. The lymph nodes were axillary draining lymph nodes from breast cancer patients. The specimen sequenced was axillary lymph node tissue. The receptors shown here come from a female donor with breast cancer. Some clones in this sample may be carry-over from other donors' samples.

With regard to this clonotype: The conserved phenylalanine or tryptophan is not found at the CDR3 terminus, so this likely reflects a read error. V is TRBV2 and J is TRBJ2-7; 9 nucleotides align to TRBD1. The CDR3 is made up of 14 amino acids. From germline, CDR1 is SNHLY and CDR2 FYNNEI. V trimming: 7 bases; J trimming: 3 bases; junction bases outside the gene matches: 7. The CDR3 DNA reads as TGTGCCAGCAAAGTGACAGGGGGATTCTACGAGCAGTACTCC. This codes for CASKVTGGFYEQYS.

This clonotype was seen at least ten times. J is TRBJ2-3 and V is TRBV6-6; 13 positions agree with TRBD2. Trimming at V came to 4 bases and at J to 5 bases, leaving 12 bases not matched to a gene. This CDR3 region has 18 residues. Germline V gene data show CDR1 as MNHNY and CDR2 as SVGAGI (reference sequence). CDR3 in amino acids: CASSSRGTSGKKGDTQYF. The CDR3 DNA reads as TGTGCCAGCAGTTCGAGAGGGACTAGCGGGAAAAAAGGAGATACGCAGTATTTT.

The sample holds many counts of this clonotype. The V call is TRBV7-2, the J call TRBJ2-3, with D possibly being TRBD1 (6 bases). The CDR3 has 16 residues. Trimming cost V 1 base and J 6 bases, with 17 bases left between them. CDR1 is SGHTA, CDR2 FQGNSA, per germline. The DNA for the CDR3 is TGTGCCAGCAGCTTAGGAGAGGGACATTTACGGGATACGCAGTATTTT. Its protein product is CASSLGEGHLRDTQYF.

This clonotype was found a few times. The V gene is TRBV6-1, the J gene TRBJ2-1; 11 bases are shared with TRBD2. Germline CDR1 and CDR2: MNHNS and SASEGT. V trimming: 7 bases; J trimming: 7 bases; junction bases outside the gene matches: 12. This CDR3 region has 16 residues. The CDR3 coding sequence is TGTGCCAGCAAATTATTCGTAGCGGGAGGGGTAAATGAGCAGTTCTTC. It translates to CASKLFVAGGVNEQFF.

This clonotype turned up a few times. A read error is possible here, since a much larger clone lies one base away. The chain carries TRBV7-2 and TRBJ2-5, with 14 bases fitting TRBD2. The length of the CDR3 is 15 residues. CDR1 and CDR2 from the germline V gene are SGHTA and FQGNSA. The CDR3 here is CASTLRLAGGQTQHF. For the CDR3, the DNA is TGTGCCAGCACCCTTAGACTAGCGGGAGGGCAGACCCAGCACTTC.

This clonotype was observed many times. The chain has TRBV12-3 or TRBV12-4 and TRBJ2-6, with D uncertain. The CDR3 sequence is 15 residues long. With 2 bases removed from V and 4 bases from J, the gap between germline ends came to 9 bases. The CDR3 protein is CASSLPSRGANVLTF. The CDR3 nucleotides are TGTGCCAGCAGTTTACCCTCTAGAGGGGCCAACGTCCTGACTTTC.

This clonotype occurred a few times. A much bigger clone sits one base away, suggesting this may be a read error. The chain combines TRBV9 with TRBJ2-5; D is unclear. The CDR3 loop spans 14 amino acids. Germline CDR1 reads SGDLS; CDR2 reads YYNGEE. The CDR3 loop reads CASSVGLVVETQSF. DNA for the CDR3: TGTGCCAGCAGCGTGGGTCTAGTGGTCGAGACCCAGTCCTTC.

This clonotype was found many times. The chain joins TRBV20-1 to TRBJ1-4, with D maybe TRBD1 (5 bases). This CDR3 is 14 amino acids long. Trimming shortened V by 3 bases and J by 8 bases, and 16 bases separated the two germline ends. Germline V lookup: CDR1 DFQATT, CDR2 SNEGSKA (reference sequence). This chain's CDR3 is CSASVGGFDEKLFF. DNA for the CDR3: TGCAGTGCTAGCGTGGGGGGGTTCGACGAAAAACTGTTTTTT.

This clonotype was counted many times. The chain combines TRBV19 with TRBJ2-2, with D perhaps TRBD2 (5 bases). The CDR3 length is 15 residues. Trimming stripped 6 bases from V and 0 bases from J, with 11 bases between. The germline CDR1 and CDR2 sequences are LNHDA and SQIVND (reference sequence). The CDR3 loop reads CASSRILANTGELFF. In DNA form, the CDR3 reads TGTGCCAGTAGCCGGATACTAGCGAACACCGGGGAGCTGTTTTTT.

To note about this clonotype: A much more abundant neighbour one base away suggests this may be a read error. The J gene is TRBJ2-3, the V gene TRBV11-3, with TRBD1 matching 8 bases. The germline V gene encodes CDR1 SGHNT and CDR2 YENEEA. Trimming cost V 5 bases and J 5 bases; bases outside gene matches: 9. This CDR3 has 15 amino acids. The CDR3 sequence: CASSKRQGLIDTQYF. CDR3 DNA: TGTGCCAGCAGCAAACGACAGGGGTTGATAGATACGCAGTATTTT.

A word on this clonotype: In this CDR3 the conserved last residue, phenylalanine or tryptophan, is missing, so a read error is likely. J is TRBJ2-5 and V is TRBV7-9, with 9 bases fitting TRBD2. Trimming removed 5 bases from V and 9 bases from J; junction bases left unmatched: 19. The germline V gene encodes CDR1 SEHNR and CDR2 FQNEAQ (reference sequence). The CDR3 loop spans 17 amino acids. The DNA of the CDR3 is TGTGCCAGCAGCCCCAGATCTAGCGGGGCTTTAGGGGAGCCCCAGTACTAC. Translation gives CASSPRSSGALGEPQYY.

This clonotype was found many times. CDR3 bases: TGCGCCAGCAGTGCGTCCGGGAGTAATGAGCAGTTCTTC. Its protein is CASSASGSNEQFF. This chain connects TRBV10-1 to TRBJ2-1, with D possibly matching TRBD2 (6 bases). The V gene lost 4 bases and the J gene lost 7 bases, with 11 bases spanning the gap. The germline V gene has CDR1 WNHNN and CDR2 SYGVQD (reference sequence). The CDR3 is made up of 13 amino acids.

The table lists this clonotype with many counts. This chain joins TRBV4-1 and TRBJ2-5; D unclear. The V end was cut by 0 bases, the J end by 0 bases, with 5 bases between. Germline CDR1 is MGHRA and CDR2 is YSYEKL. This CDR3 spans 14 amino acids. The CDR3 is CASSQDVNQETQYF. The DNA for the CDR3 is TGCGCCAGCAGCCAAGACGTAAACCAAGAGACCCAGTACTTC.

In its sample, this clonotype was seen many times. The chain recombines TRBV5-4 with TRBJ2-7; 8 positions agree with TRBD2. V was pared by 4 bases and J by 4 bases, with 10 bases of the junction left unmatched. Per the germline V gene, CDR1 is SGHNT and CDR2 is YYREEE (reference sequence). The CDR3 consists of 15 residues. Here the CDR3 DNA reads TGTGCCAGCAGCCTGGACAGCGGGAGCTTTTACGAGCAGTACTTC. Protein product: CASSLDSGSFYEQYF. Drawing the rest from reference TRBV5-4 and TRBJ2-7, the complete variable domain is ETGVTQSPTHLIKTRGQQVTLRCSSQSGHNTVSWYQQALGQGPQFIFQYYREEENGRGNFPPRFSGLQFPNYSSELNVNALELDDSALYLCASSLDSGSFYEQYFGPGTRLTVT.

Comments on this clonotype: A much larger clone differs by one base, so this may be a read error. The chain carries TRBV9 and TRBJ2-1; 10 bases align to TRBD2. V lost 5 bases to trimming and J lost 5 bases; unmatched junction nucleotides: 4. Per the germline V gene, CDR1 is SGDLS and CDR2 is YYNGEE. The CDR3 runs to 14 residues. The CDR3 here is CASSTSGDNNEQFF. The CDR3 DNA sequence: TGTGCCAGCAGTACTAGCGGGGATAACAATGAGCAGTTCTTC.

This clonotype was counted once. CDR3 amino acids: CASSHQGTGGSRNNEQYF. The CDR3 bases are TGTGCCAGTAGCCACCAGGGGACAGGGGGGTCCAGAAACAATGAGCAGTATTTT. The chain uses TRBV19 and TRBJ2-3; TRBD1 aligns across 11 bases. The junction had 22 bases not matched to a gene; V was cut back by 6 bases and J by 11 bases. This CDR3 is 18 amino acids long. Germline CDR1 and CDR2: LNHDA and SQIVND (reference sequence).

The sample holds one count of this clonotype. The gene calls are TRBV5-6 and TRBJ2-3; D possibly corresponds to TRBD1 (6 bases). The CDR3 consists of 14 residues. The ends were cut back, 5 bases at V and 4 bases at J, with 14 bases in the middle. Germline V gene lookup returns CDR1 SGHDT and CDR2 YYEEEE. The CDR3 nucleotides are TGTGCCAGCAGTACGAGGTCAGGGGCAGATACGCAGTATTTT. Residues: CASSTRSGADTQYF.

Only a few counts were recorded for this clonotype. The chain has TRBV6-4 and TRBJ2-3; 11 bases map to TRBD2. This CDR3 is built from 16 residues. Germline assignment: CDR1 MRHNA and CDR2 SNTAGT. After removal of 5 bases from V and 5 bases from J, the junction contained 9 bases not matched to a gene. The CDR3 region is CASSHLAGGPLDTQYF. The CDR3 DNA reads as TGTGCCAGCAGTCATTTAGCGGGAGGGCCATTAGATACGCAGTATTTT.

As regards this clonotype: With a much larger clone just one base away, this may be a read error. The V and J genes are TRBV7-9 and TRBJ2-1; 10 positions agree with TRBD2. The CDR3 length is 17 residues. V dropped 7 bases and J dropped 8; count of bases not matched to a gene: 17. Germline CDR1 and CDR2: SEHNR and FQNEAQ (reference sequence). CDR3: CASNSPPVAGGGHEQFF. The CDR3 DNA reads as TGTGCCAGCAACTCACCTCCCGTAGCGGGAGGAGGGCATGAGCAGTTCTTC.

About this clonotype itself: A read error may be the cause here, since a much bigger clone is one base away. The CDR3 protein is CASSERGRGNTIYF. The DNA of the CDR3 is TGTGCCAGCAGTGAACGGGGTAGGGGAAACACCATATATTTT. The V call is TRBV6-5, the J call TRBJ1-3; the D is unclear. The germline V and J ends were trimmed by 5 bases and 4 bases, with 12 bases remaining between them. Germline CDR1 reads MNHEY; CDR2 reads SVGAGI. The CDR3 spans 14 residues.

The sample holds many counts of this clonotype. The J gene is TRBJ2-3, the V gene TRBV7-2; 9 nucleotides agree with TRBD2. The CDR3 spans 17 residues. From germline, CDR1 is SGHTA and CDR2 FQGNSA. The J segment lost 2 bases and the V segment lost 3 bases, leaving 9 bases of the junction unmatched. This chain's CDR3 is CASSLDGTSPLTDTQYF. The CDR3 bases are TGTGCCAGCAGCTTGGATGGGACTAGCCCCCTCACAGATACGCAGTATTTT.

The rearrangement joins TRBV27 to TRBJ1-3; a weak D match, TRBD1 (5 bases). CDR1 is MNHEY and CDR2 is SMNVEV in the germline V gene (reference sequence). V lost 1 base and J lost 2, with 9 bases in between. The CDR3 spans 15 residues. Here the CDR3 reads CASSLWGNAGNTIYF. CDR3 sequence (DNA): TGTGCCAGCAGTTTATGGGGGAACGCTGGAAACACCATATATTTT.

This clonotype was recorded a few times. The J gene is TRBJ1-2, the V gene TRBV28; D not resolved. The CDR3 loop spans 14 amino acids. Trimming removed 5 bases at V and 2 bases at J, with 12 bases between. Germline V gene lookup returns CDR1 MDHEN and CDR2 SYDVKM. The CDR3 bases are TGTGCCAGCAGTCCGCCCGTCCAGAACTATGGCTACACCTTC. The encoded protein is CASSPPVQNYGYTF.

This clonotype has at least ten counts. This sequence joins TRBV24-1 and TRBJ2-1; unclear D gene. This CDR3 spans 14 amino acids. Trimming cost V 5 bases and J 10 bases, with 17 bases left between them. CDR1 and CDR2 (germline): KGHDR, SFDVKD. For the CDR3, the DNA is TGTGCCACCAGTGGCAACCCCTGGCGTGGAGAGCAGTTCTTC. Translation gives CATSGNPWRGEQFF.

This clonotype was recorded at least ten times. The J gene is TRBJ2-5, the V gene TRBV20-1, with 11 bases matching TRBD1. Looked up from germline, CDR1 is DFQATT and CDR2 is SNEGSKA (reference sequence). The ends lost 5 bases at V and 0 bases at J; junction bases unmatched: 2. This CDR3 is 14 amino acids long. In nucleotides, the CDR3 is TGCAGTGCTTGGGGACAGGGGGACCAAGAGACCCAGTACTTC. Amino acids: CSAWGQGDQETQYF.

This clonotype was seen at least ten times. In DNA form, the CDR3 reads TGCAGTGCTCTTTCGGACTTTTCCCGGAATGAGCAGTTCTTC. Amino acid sequence: CSALSDFSRNEQFF. The rearrangement joins TRBV20-1 to TRBJ2-1, with D possibly matching TRBD2 (5 bases). Germline V gene data show CDR1 as DFQATT and CDR2 as SNEGSKA (reference sequence). The CDR3 has 14 residues. Trimming took 5 bases from V and 7 from J, leaving 18 bases between them.

The chain has TRBV30 and TRBJ2-5, with a weak D call TRBD2 (6 bases). Trimming cost V 0 bases and J 7 bases, with 15 bases left between them. The CDR3 length is 14 residues. Germline values: CDR1 GTSNPN, CDR2 SVGIG (reference sequence). The CDR3 DNA sequence: TGTGCCTGGAGTGTACTGGGCGGGGTCGGGACCCAGTACTTC. Its translation is CAWSVLGGVGTQYF.